The sequence of this T cell receptor beta chain was determined in a study of T-cell memory formation after mild COVID-19. TCRdb itself ran the 5' RACE reads through MiXCR, one entry per CDR3 protein. This sample carries about 470,000 distinct CDR3 sequences, 25% of them seen once, and the ten largest clones take roughly an eighth. The material sequenced was PBMCs or a T cell subset sorted from them (not recorded which). The receptor was isolated from an adult woman who had mild COVID-19 (a few samples of this study predate the infection). Cell type and time point are not known.

The CDR3 region is CASSQDTGKDEKLFF. CDR3 in DNA: TGCGCCAGCAGCCAAGATACCGGGAAAGATGAAAAACTGTTTTTT. This chain connects TRBV4-3 to TRBJ1-4; D is ambiguous. Trimming stripped 0 bases from V and 6 bases from J, with 11 bases between. CDR1 is LGHNA and CDR2 is YSLEER in the germline V gene. The length of the CDR3 is 15 residues.